The clone carrying this TCR beta chain was detected ten times or more. Its antigen remains unidentified. These data are taken from a study of T cells after yellow fever vaccination. Study in general: Preparing low-cell-number fractions relied on SMART-Seq v4 Ultra Low Input. Notes on the study in general: Reappearance after the booster was observed for most primary-vaccination clones (more than 95% CD4, roughly 90% CD8). Repertoires obtained by FACS sorting could include abundant clonotypes that entered as contaminants from the bulk population.

Trimming took 4 bases from V and 7 from J, leaving 16 bases between them. The germline V gene has CDR1 LGHNA and CDR2 YSLEER. The CDR3 is 14 amino acids. Production of TCR cDNA was by 5'RACE template switching, which also added a universal primer site and UMIs. Each CDR3 protein gets one entry after TCRdb re-called the 5' RACE reads with MiXCR. The repertoire has about 360,000 distinct CDR3 sequences, 6.2% of them found once; the top ten carry 15%. The source material was PBMCs, sampled 5 days after the yellow fever booster vaccination. The TCR was taken from a man under 40 who received the YFV17D yellow fever vaccine. The chain is built from TRBV4-3 and TRBJ1-2, with no clear D. In DNA form, the CDR3 reads TGCGCCAGCAGCCCCCAAAGGACTACTGGTGGCTACACCTTC. It codes for CASSPQRTTGGYTF.